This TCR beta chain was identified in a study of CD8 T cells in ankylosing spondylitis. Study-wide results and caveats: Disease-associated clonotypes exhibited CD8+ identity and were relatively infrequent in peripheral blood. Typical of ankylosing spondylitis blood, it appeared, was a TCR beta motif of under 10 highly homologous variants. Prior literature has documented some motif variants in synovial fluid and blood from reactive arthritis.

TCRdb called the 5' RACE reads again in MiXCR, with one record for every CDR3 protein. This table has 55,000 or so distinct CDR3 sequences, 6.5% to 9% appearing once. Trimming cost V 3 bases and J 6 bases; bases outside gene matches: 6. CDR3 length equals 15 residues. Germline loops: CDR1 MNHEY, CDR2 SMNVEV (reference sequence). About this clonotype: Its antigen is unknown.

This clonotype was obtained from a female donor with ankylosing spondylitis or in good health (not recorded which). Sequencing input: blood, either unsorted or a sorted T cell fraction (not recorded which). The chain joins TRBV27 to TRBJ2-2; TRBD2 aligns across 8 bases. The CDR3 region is CASSLAGGRAGELFF. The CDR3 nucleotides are TGTGCCAGCAGTTTGGCGGGGGGCAGAGCCGGGGAGCTGTTTTTT.